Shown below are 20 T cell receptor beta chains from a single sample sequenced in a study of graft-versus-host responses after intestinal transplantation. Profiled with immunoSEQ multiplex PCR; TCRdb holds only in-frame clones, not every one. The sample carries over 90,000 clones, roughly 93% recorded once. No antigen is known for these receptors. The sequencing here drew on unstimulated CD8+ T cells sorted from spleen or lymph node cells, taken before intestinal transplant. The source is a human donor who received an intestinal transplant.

The CDR3 DNA is TGTGCCAGCAGCTTAACCTCCGGCGGTGAAAACAATGAGCAGTTCTTC. It codes for CASSLTSGGENNEQFF. This chain connects TRBV7-3 to TRBJ2-1; D unresolved. CDR1 SGHTA and CDR2 FQGTGA come from the germline V gene. V was clipped by 0 bases and J by 5 bases, with 14 bases between them. This CDR3 spans 16 amino acids. Full variable domain (rest looked up from reference TRBV7-3 and TRBJ2-1): GAGVSQTPSNKVTEKGKYVELRCDPISGHTALYWYRQSLGQGPEFLIYFQGTGAADDSGLPNDRFFAVRPEGSVSTLKIQRTERGDSAVYLCASSLTSGGENNEQFFGPGTRLTVL.

The CDR3 here is CASSPGGAGLGVDGYTF. The CDR3 DNA sequence: TGCGCCAGCAGCCCGGGAGGTGCAGGGCTTGGGGTTGATGGCTACACCTTC. J is TRBJ1-2 and V is TRBV5-1; D perhaps matches TRBD1 (5 bases). Looked up from germline, CDR1 is SGHRS and CDR2 is YFSETQ. This CDR3 has 17 residues. The V end was cut by 4 bases, the J end by 6 bases, with 25 bases between.

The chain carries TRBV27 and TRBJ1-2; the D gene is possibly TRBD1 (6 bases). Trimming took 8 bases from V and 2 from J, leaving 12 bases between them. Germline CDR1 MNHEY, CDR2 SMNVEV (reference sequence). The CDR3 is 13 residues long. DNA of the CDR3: TGTGCCAGCGCCCTTCAGGGGAACTATGGCTACACCTTC. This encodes CASALQGNYGYTF.

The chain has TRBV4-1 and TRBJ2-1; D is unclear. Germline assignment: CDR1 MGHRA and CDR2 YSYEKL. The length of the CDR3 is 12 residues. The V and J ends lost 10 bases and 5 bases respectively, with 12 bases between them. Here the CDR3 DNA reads TGCGCCACGTCTGATCCTGACAATGAGCAGTTCTTC. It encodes CATSDPDNEQFF.

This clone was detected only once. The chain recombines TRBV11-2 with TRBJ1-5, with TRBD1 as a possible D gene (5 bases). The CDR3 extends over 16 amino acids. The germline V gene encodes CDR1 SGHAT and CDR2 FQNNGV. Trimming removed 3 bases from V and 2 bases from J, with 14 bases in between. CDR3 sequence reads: CASSFRGGIGNQPQHF. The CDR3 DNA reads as TGTGCCAGCAGCTTTCGCGGGGGTATTGGCAATCAGCCCCAGCATTTT.

In nucleotides, the CDR3 is TGCGCCAGCAGCTCACCGAGCGGGGGGGCGTCCGAGCAGTACTTC. The encoded protein is CASSSPSGGASEQYF. This chain joins TRBV5-1 and TRBJ2-7; TRBD2 matches at 10 bases. Losses at the gene ends were 3 bases for V and 6 bases for J; bases not matched to a gene: 9. The CDR3 consists of 15 residues. The germline V gene has CDR1 SGHRS and CDR2 YFSETQ.

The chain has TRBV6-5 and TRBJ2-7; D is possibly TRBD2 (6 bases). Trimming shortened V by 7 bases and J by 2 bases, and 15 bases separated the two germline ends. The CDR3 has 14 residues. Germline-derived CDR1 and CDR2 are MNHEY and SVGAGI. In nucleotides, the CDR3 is TGTGCCAGCATTCTTCGGGGGTTCGCCTACGAGCAGTACTTC. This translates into CASILRGFAYEQYF.

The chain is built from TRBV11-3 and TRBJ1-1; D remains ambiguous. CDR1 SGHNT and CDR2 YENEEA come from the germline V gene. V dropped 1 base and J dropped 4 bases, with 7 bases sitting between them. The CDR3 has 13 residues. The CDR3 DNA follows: TGTGCCAGCAGCTTAGGGGTTGGCACTGAAGCTTTCTTT. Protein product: CASSLGVGTEAFF.

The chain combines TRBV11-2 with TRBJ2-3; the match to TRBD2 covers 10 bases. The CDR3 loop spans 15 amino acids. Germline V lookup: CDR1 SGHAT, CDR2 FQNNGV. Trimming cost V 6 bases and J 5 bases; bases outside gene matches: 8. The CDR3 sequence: CASRFTSGALDTQYF. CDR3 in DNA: TGTGCCAGCAGATTTACTAGCGGGGCGCTAGATACGCAGTATTTT.

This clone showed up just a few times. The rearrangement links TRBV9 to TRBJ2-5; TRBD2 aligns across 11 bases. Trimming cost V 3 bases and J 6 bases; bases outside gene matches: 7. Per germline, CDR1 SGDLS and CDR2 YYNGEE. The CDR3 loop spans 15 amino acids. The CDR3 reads CASSEASGGNKTQYF. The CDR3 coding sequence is TGTGCCAGCAGCGAGGCTAGCGGGGGGAATAAGACCCAGTACTTC.

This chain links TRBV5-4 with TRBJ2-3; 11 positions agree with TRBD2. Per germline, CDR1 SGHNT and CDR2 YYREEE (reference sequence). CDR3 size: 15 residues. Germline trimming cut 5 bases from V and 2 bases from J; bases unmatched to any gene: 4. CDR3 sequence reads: CASRIAGGSTDTQYF. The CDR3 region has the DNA TGTGCCAGCAGGATAGCGGGGGGGTCCACAGATACGCAGTATTTT. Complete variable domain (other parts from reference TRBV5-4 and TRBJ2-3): ETGVTQSPTHLIKTRGQQVTLRCSSQSGHNTVSWYQQALGQGPQFIFQYYREEENGRGNFPPRFSGLQFPNYSSELNVNALELDDSALYLCASRIAGGSTDTQYFGPGTRLTVL.

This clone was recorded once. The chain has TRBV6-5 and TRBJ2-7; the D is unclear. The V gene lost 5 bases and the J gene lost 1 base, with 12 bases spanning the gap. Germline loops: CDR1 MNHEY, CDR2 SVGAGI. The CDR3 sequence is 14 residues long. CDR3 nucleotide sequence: TGTGCCAGCAGTGAACATAGATGGTCCTACGAGCAGTACTTC. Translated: CASSEHRWSYEQYF.

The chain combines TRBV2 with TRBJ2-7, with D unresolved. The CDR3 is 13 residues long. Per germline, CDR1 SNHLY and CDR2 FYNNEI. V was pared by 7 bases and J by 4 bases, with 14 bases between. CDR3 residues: CASKSHRQYEQYF. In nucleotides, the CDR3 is TGTGCCAGCAAGTCCCACAGACAATACGAGCAGTACTTC.

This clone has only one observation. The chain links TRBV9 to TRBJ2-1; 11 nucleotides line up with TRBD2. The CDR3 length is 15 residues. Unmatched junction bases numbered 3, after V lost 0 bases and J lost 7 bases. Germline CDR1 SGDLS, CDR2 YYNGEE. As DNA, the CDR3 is TGTGCCAGCAGCGTAGTTAGCGGGGGGGCGAATGAGCAGTTCTTC. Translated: CASSVVSGGANEQFF.

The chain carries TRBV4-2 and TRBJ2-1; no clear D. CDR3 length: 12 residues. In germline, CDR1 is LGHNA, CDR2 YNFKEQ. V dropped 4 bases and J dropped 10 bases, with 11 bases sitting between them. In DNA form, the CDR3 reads TGTGCCAGCAGCCTTAACTCCGGGGAGCAGTTCTTC. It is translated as CASSLNSGEQFF.

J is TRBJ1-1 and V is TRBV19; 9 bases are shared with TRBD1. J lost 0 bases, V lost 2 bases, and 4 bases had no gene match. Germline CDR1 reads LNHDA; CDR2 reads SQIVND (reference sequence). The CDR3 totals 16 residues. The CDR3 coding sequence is TGTGCCAGTAGTATACGGGGGACAGGGATGAACACTGAAGCTTTCTTT. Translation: CASSIRGTGMNTEAFF.

The DNA for the CDR3 is TGTGCCATCAGTGATGAGGGTCACGGGCAGTACTTC. Translated: CAISDEGHGQYF. The chain employs TRBV10-3 and TRBJ2-7, with D possibly matching TRBD2 (5 bases). The CDR3 covers 12 residues. V gave up 3 bases and J gave up 9 bases, with 12 bases separating them. Per the germline V gene, CDR1 is ENHRY and CDR2 is SYGVKD.

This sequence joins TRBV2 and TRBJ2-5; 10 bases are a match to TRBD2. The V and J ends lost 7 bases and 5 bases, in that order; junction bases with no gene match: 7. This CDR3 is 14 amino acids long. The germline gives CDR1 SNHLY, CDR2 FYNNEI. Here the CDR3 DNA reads TGTGCCAGCAAGGGTAGCGGGGGGCACGAGACCCAGTACTTC. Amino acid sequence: CASKGSGGHETQYF.

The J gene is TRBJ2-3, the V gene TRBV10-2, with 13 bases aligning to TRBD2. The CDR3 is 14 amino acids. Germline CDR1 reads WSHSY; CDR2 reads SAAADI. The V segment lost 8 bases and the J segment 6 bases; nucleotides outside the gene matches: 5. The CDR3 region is CASWTSGGRDTQYF. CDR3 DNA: TGCGCCAGCTGGACTAGCGGGGGTAGGGATACGCAGTATTTT.

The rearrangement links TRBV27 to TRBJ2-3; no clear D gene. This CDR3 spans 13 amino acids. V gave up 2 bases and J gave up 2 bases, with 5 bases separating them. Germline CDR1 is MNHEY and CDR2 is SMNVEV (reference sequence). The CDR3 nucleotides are TGTGCCAGCAGTTTAACGGTCACAGATACGCAGTATTTT. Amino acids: CASSLTVTDTQYF.